These 24 T cell receptor beta chains share one sample of origin, sequenced in a study of PD-1 blockade in classical Hodgkin lymphoma. The patients all showed relapse after autologous stem cell transplantation, while their brentuximab vedotin exposure varied. Sequencing was performed with immunoSEQ multiplex PCR; in TCRdb, only in-frame clones are kept and a portion is missing. The sample contains about 93,000 clones, around nine tenths of which appear only once. This specimen consisted of peripheral blood mononuclear cells (PBMCs), obtained before the second cycle of nivolumab. The receptors derive from a human donor with classical Hodgkin lymphoma.

CDR3 protein: CASTGALGPFGDTQYF. The CDR3 DNA reads TGTGCCAGCACCGGGGCGCTAGGCCCCTTCGGGGATACGCAGTATTTT. The rearrangement links TRBV6-6 to TRBJ2-3; D could derive from TRBD1 or TRBD2 (5 bases each). V lost 7 bases and J lost 6, with 23 bases in between. The CDR3 is 16 residues long. CDR1 is MNHNY, CDR2 SVGAGI, per germline (reference sequence).

The rearrangement links TRBV19 to TRBJ1-2, with D maybe TRBD1 (5 bases). This CDR3 region has 13 residues. The germline V gene has CDR1 LNHDA and CDR2 SQIVND (reference sequence). Trimming removed 7 bases from V and 4 bases from J, with 13 bases in between. The CDR3 here is CASTGGRIYGYTF. The CDR3 DNA follows: TGTGCCAGTACCGGGGGTCGGATCTATGGCTACACCTTC. Full variable domain (missing parts from reference TRBV19 and TRBJ1-2): DGGITQSPKYLFRKEGQNVTLSCEQNLNHDAMYWYRQDPGQGLRLIYYSQIVNDFQKGDIAEGYSVSREKKESFPLTVTSAQKNPTAFYLCASTGGRIYGYTFGSGTRLTVV.

The V and J genes are TRBV6-5 and TRBJ1-1; D gene ambiguous. Trimming removed 8 bases from V and 3 bases from J, with 13 bases in between. The CDR3 is made up of 13 amino acids. The germline gives CDR1 MNHEY, CDR2 SVGAGI. CDR3 DNA: TGTGCCAGCCTGCCCCGGGAGGACACTGAAGCTTTCTTT. Protein: CASLPREDTEAFF.

This chain uses TRBV4-2 with TRBJ2-7; 9 nucleotides match TRBD2. Trimming at V came to 0 bases and at J to 3 bases, leaving 12 bases not matched to a gene. There are 18 residues in the CDR3. Per germline, CDR1 LGHNA and CDR2 YNFKEQ. CDR3 bases: TGTGCCAGCAGCCAAGACCCCCTCGGCGCGGGAGGGTTCTACGAGCAGTACTTC. This sequence encodes CASSQDPLGAGGFYEQYF.

This sequence joins TRBV30 and TRBJ2-1; D possibly uses TRBD1 or TRBD2 (6 bases each). The CDR3 length is 15 residues. Germline loops: CDR1 GTSNPN, CDR2 SVGIG (reference sequence). The germline V and J ends were trimmed by 7 bases and 7 bases, with 23 bases remaining between them. Here the CDR3 DNA reads TGTGCCTTTCACGGCGGGGCAGGGGTTGTGAATGAGCAGTTCTTC. Translating it yields CAFHGGAGVVNEQFF.

This clone was seen just once. The chain links TRBV11-3 to TRBJ2-7; D not certain. V dropped 1 base and J dropped 0 bases, with 7 bases sitting between them. The CDR3 consists of 14 residues. Germline CDR1 SGHNT, CDR2 YENEEA. CDR3 DNA: TGTGCCAGCAGCTTAGGTCCGGGCTCCTACGAGCAGTACTTC. As protein: CASSLGPGSYEQYF.

As concerns this clone: The conserved final phenylalanine or tryptophan is absent from the CDR3, which likely points to a read error. The DNA is omitted, as the CDR3 cannot be located on it reliably, and the CDR3 follows TCRdb's listing. This chain links TRBV6-6 with TRBJ1-1; TRBD1 is taken as the D call from the table, unchecked against the DNA. The CDR3 extends over 15 residues, inclusive of both ends. Germline V CDR1 and CDR2: MNHNY, SVGAGI (reference sequence). The CDR3 sequence: CASSPRRLETGSLSK.

The chain has TRBV14 and TRBJ1-4; 7 bases are shared with TRBD1. Germline V gene lookup returns CDR1 SGHDN and CDR2 FVKESK. The CDR3 consists of 14 residues. Losses at the gene ends were 4 bases for V and 8 bases for J; bases not matched to a gene: 7. This CDR3 is CASSPQGDGEKLFF. Here the CDR3 DNA reads TGTGCCAGCAGCCCCCAGGGGGATGGCGAAAAACTGTTTTTT. Complete variable domain (other parts from reference TRBV14 and TRBJ1-4): EAGVTQFPSHSVIEKGQTVTLRCDPISGHDNLYWYRRVMGKEIKFLLHFVKESKQDESGMPNNRFLAERTGGTYSTLKVQPAELEDSGVYFCASSPQGDGEKLFFGSGTQLSVL.

The V and J genes are TRBV5-4 and TRBJ2-7; D is unresolved. V was pared by 1 base and J by 7 bases, with 12 bases between. The CDR3 length is 13 residues. CDR1 is SGHNT and CDR2 is YYREEE in the germline V gene (reference sequence). The CDR3: CASSLTTAREQYF. As DNA, the CDR3 is TGTGCCAGCAGCTTGACGACCGCTCGGGAGCAGTACTTC.

V gene TRBV5-1 combines with J gene TRBJ2-3, with D unclear. CDR3 length equals 14 residues. The germline CDR1 and CDR2 sequences are SGHRS and YFSETQ. Trimming removed 5 bases at V and 2 bases at J, with 12 bases between. The CDR3 bases are TGCGCCAGCAGTCTTACCCCGTACACAGATACGCAGTATTTT. This codes for CASSLTPYTDTQYF. Based on the CDR3 plus reference TRBV5-1 and TRBJ2-3, the full variable domain is KAGVTQTPRYLIKTRGQQVTLSCSPISGHRSVSWYQQTPGQGLQFLFEYFSETQRNKGNFPGRFSGRQFSNSRSEMNVSTLELGDSALYLCASSLTPYTDTQYFGPGTRLTVL.

This clone has only one observation. This sequence joins TRBV29-1 and TRBJ2-1, with TRBD2 matching 10 bases. Trimming at V came to 4 bases and at J to 7 bases, leaving 10 bases not matched to a gene. CDR3 size: 15 residues. Germline CDR1 reads SQVTM; CDR2 reads ANQGSEA. The CDR3 here is CSVAFRASGSNEQFF. The CDR3 bases are TGCAGCGTTGCATTCCGGGCTAGCGGGAGTAATGAGCAGTTCTTC.

This chain connects TRBV7-3 to TRBJ2-1, with D tentatively TRBD2 (7 bases). The CDR3 has 17 amino acids. V was cut by 5 bases and J by 8 bases, with 25 bases left in between. Germline V gene data show CDR1 as SGHTA and CDR2 as FQGTGA. The CDR3 DNA is TGTGCCAGCAGCCCATGGGGGGCTAGCGGATTCAGGGATGAGCAGTTCTTC. This encodes CASSPWGASGFRDEQFF.

This rearrangement joins TRBV27 to TRBJ2-7; D not resolved. CDR3 length equals 15 residues. Germline V lookup: CDR1 MNHEY, CDR2 SMNVEV (reference sequence). With 2 bases removed from V and 4 bases from J, the gap between germline ends came to 15 bases. The CDR3 DNA sequence: TGTGCCAGCAGTTTAGTCCAGTCCATTCTGTACGAGCAGTACTTC. Its translation is CASSLVQSILYEQYF.

V is TRBV13 and J is TRBJ2-7; possibly TRBD1 for D (6 bases). The CDR3 is 12 residues long. The germline CDR1 and CDR2 sequences are PRHDT and FYEKMQ (reference sequence). Trimming pared 4 bases from V and 3 bases from J, leaving 7 bases between. CDR3 bases: TGTGCCAGCAGCTCGGACAGCTACGAGCAGTACTTC. This gives the protein CASSSDSYEQYF. Filled out from reference TRBV13 and TRBJ2-7, the complete variable domain reads AAGVIQSPRHLIKEKRETATLKCYPIPRHDTVYWYQQGPGQDPQFLISFYEKMQSDKGSIPDRFSAQQFSDYHSELNMSSLELGDSALYFCASSSDSYEQYFGPGTRLTVT.

This clone appeared once. This chain links TRBV14 with TRBJ2-1; 10 bases are shared with TRBD2. Trimming removed 4 bases from V and 3 bases from J; junction bases left unmatched: 6. The CDR3 consists of 16 residues. CDR1 and CDR2 (germline): SGHDN, FVKESK. In DNA, the CDR3 is TGTGCCAGCAGCCCAGGTAGCGGGAGGTTCTACAATGAGCAGTTCTTC. Translation: CASSPGSGRFYNEQFF.

This chain uses TRBV15 with TRBJ2-3, with 8 bases lining up with TRBD2. In germline, CDR1 is LNHNV, CDR2 YYDKDF (reference sequence). This CDR3 has 12 amino acids. The CDR3 spells CATAGDTDTQYF. The CDR3 DNA is TGTGCTACAGCGGGGGACACAGATACGCAGTATTTT.

The gene calls are TRBV19 and TRBJ1-1; 9 positions match TRBD1. The CDR3 spans 15 residues. The germline gives CDR1 LNHDA, CDR2 SQIVND (reference sequence). The junction had 6 bases not matched to a gene; V was cut back by 2 bases and J by 5 bases. CDR3 DNA: TGTGCCAGTAGTATACTCGGGACAGGGTGGACTGAAGCTTTCTTT. Amino acids: CASSILGTGWTEAFF.

V gene TRBV7-9 combines with J gene TRBJ2-1; D unclear. The CDR3 is made up of 12 amino acids. CDR1 SEHNR and CDR2 FQNEAQ come from the germline V gene (reference sequence). V was pared by 9 bases and J by 6 bases, with 12 bases between. As DNA, the CDR3 is TGTGCCAGTGACGAAAGGCTCAATGAGCAGTTCTTC. This sequence encodes CASDERLNEQFF. The variable domain in full, with the rest retrieved from reference TRBV7-9 and TRBJ2-1, is DTGVSQNPRHKITKRGQNVTFRCDPISEHNRLYWYRQTLGQGPEFLTYFQNEAQLEKSRLLSDRFSAERPKGSFSTLEIQRTEQGDSAMYLCASDERLNEQFFGPGTRLTVL.

The CDR3 here is CASSLERELSEQYF. CDR3 nucleotide sequence: TGTGCCAGCAGCTTGGAAAGGGAGCTGAGCGAGCAGTACTTC. The V call is TRBV5-4, the J call TRBJ2-7; TRBD2 might be the D (5 bases). The CDR3 is 14 amino acids. Between the trimmed V and J ends, which lost 0 bases and 6 bases, there was a span of 13 bases. Germline assignment: CDR1 SGHNT and CDR2 YYREEE (reference sequence).

This clone came up a few times. The rearrangement uses TRBV7-9 and TRBJ2-3, with 10 positions matching TRBD2. The CDR3 consists of 15 residues. Germline V gives CDR1 SEHNR, CDR2 FQNEAQ (reference sequence). The trim removed 3 bases at V and 4 bases at J, leaving 4 bases unmatched. For the CDR3, the DNA is TGTGCCAGCAGCTTTTCTAGCGGGAGTGCAGATACGCAGTATTTT. As protein: CASSFSSGSADTQYF.

This chain uses TRBV2 with TRBJ1-1; D is perhaps TRBD1 (5 bases). Germline V gene sequence: CDR1 SNHLY, CDR2 FYNNEI. The CDR3 contains 14 residues. The germline V and J ends were trimmed by 4 bases and 13 bases, with 22 bases remaining between them. The CDR3: CASSAPREGTLVFF. The DNA for the CDR3 is TGTGCCAGCAGTGCCCCCAGGGAGGGTACCTTAGTTTTCTTT.

V gene TRBV2 combines with J gene TRBJ2-1; D is perhaps TRBD2 (5 bases). Per the germline V gene, CDR1 is SNHLY and CDR2 is FYNNEI. The ends were cut back, 1 base at V and 3 bases at J, with 10 bases in the middle. The CDR3 has 15 residues. The DNA for the CDR3 is TGTGCCAGCAGTGAAGTACGGGGTAGCTACAATGAGCAGTTCTTC. It translates to CASSEVRGSYNEQFF. Variable domain in full (rest from reference TRBV2 and TRBJ2-1): EPEVTQTPSHQVTQMGQEVILRCVPISNHLYFYWYRQILGQKVEFLVSFYNNEISEKSEIFDDQFSVERPDGSNFTLKIRSTKLEDSAMYFCASSEVRGSYNEQFFGPGTRLTVL.

This sequence joins TRBV5-1 and TRBJ2-7, with D uncertain. There are 14 residues in the CDR3. Trimming shortened V by 4 bases and J by 2 bases, and 13 bases separated the two germline ends. CDR1 is SGHRS, CDR2 YFSETQ, per germline. CDR3 protein: CASSPLEQAYEQYF. The CDR3 DNA reads as TGCGCCAGCAGCCCACTCGAGCAGGCCTACGAGCAGTACTTC.

The genes are TRBV7-9 and TRBJ2-7; 9 bases line up with TRBD1. Germline lookup yields CDR1 SEHNR and CDR2 FQNEAQ (reference sequence). The CDR3 contains 15 residues. Trimming at V came to 4 bases and at J to 2 bases, leaving 6 bases not matched to a gene. The chain's CDR3 is CASSSHRGLAYEQYF. As DNA, the CDR3 is TGTGCCAGCAGCTCCCACAGGGGGCTGGCCTACGAGCAGTACTTC.